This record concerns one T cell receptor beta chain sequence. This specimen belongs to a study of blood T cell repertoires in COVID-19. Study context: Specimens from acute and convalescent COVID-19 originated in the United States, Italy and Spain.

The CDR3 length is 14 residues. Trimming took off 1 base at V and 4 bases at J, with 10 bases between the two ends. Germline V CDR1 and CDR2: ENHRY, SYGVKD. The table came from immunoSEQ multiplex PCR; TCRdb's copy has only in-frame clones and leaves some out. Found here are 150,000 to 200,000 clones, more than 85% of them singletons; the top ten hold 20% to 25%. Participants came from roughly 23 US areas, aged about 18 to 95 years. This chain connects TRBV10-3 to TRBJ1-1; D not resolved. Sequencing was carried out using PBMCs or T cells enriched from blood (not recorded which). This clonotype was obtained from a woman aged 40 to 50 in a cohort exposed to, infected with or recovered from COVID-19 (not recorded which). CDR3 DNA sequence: TGTGCCATCAGTGAGTTGACATTGAGCACTGAAGCTTTCTTT. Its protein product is CAISELTLSTEAFF.